The T cell receptor (beta chain) under discussion was sequenced for a study of T cells generated in artificial thymic organoids (dated by TCRdb to about 2017). At the level of the whole study: TCR alpha and beta CDR3 repertoires of in vitro artificial thymic organoid-derived CD8 single positive T cells were compared with thymic and peripheral blood naive CD8 T cells. The repertoire sequencing data shown were described as representative of three independent experiments.

This clonotype has a handful of counts. Its antigen remains undetermined. No per-base quality is available; no much larger clone lies one base away. Summary of the overall study and its limitations: Organoid-derived T cells did not show skewed Valpha or Vbeta usage, which argues against unconventional lineages or clonal expansions being dominant. Physiological TCR clonotype diversity, comparable to that of thymic and blood naive CD8 T cells, was observed in organoid-derived CD8 single positive T cells.

Artificial thymic organoids were generated by aggregating human HSPCs with MS5 murine stromal cells transduced with human DLL1, and the organoids were cultured at an air-liquid interface. Hematopoietic stem and progenitor cells that were CD34+CD3-, FACS-purified and depleted of residual T cells served as the seed cells for the organoids. The organoids were grown in serum-free RB27 medium, which consisted of RPMI 1640 supplemented with B27, FLT3L, IL-7 and ascorbic acid. Organoid and thymic CD3+TCRalphabeta+CD8 single positive T cells were FACS sorted before RNA extraction. Total RNA was purified from about 40,000 to 200,000 sorted cells per sample with the RNeasy Micro kit, and quality checked on an Agilent RNA 6000 Nano chip. The germline V gene encodes CDR1 LGHNA and CDR2 YSLEER. V was cut back by 4 bases and J by 7 bases, leaving a gap of 16 bases between them. The CDR3 goes from the cysteine to the phenylalanine over 15 residues. The DNA shown is the 45-base CDR3, in frame from base 1.

Separate semi-nested PCR amplifications were run for the TCRalpha and TCRbeta libraries, using Advantage 2 and reverse primers located in the TRAC or TRBC constant regions. The amount of total RNA used for first-strand cDNA synthesis ranged from roughly 3 to 500 ng. TCR cDNA libraries were made by 5'-RACE with the SMARTer PCR cDNA Synthesis kit, using a poly-dT primer for first-strand synthesis. Each semi-nested reverse primer in the constant region carried a 5-nucleotide sample-specific barcode, and the resulting products were cleaned up with the Zymo DNA Clean and Concentrator-5 kit. Up to ten barcoded samples were pooled, ligated to Illumina adaptors and sequenced as 2 x 150 bp paired-end reads on an Illumina MiSeq. Turning to the authors' computational methods: After demultiplexing, reads were aligned using BLAT against a custom library built from IMGT containing every combination of human TRAV, TRAJ, TRBV, TRBD and TRBJ. The best BLAT hits were picked using pslCDnaFilter (-maxAligns=1, -ignoreIntrons), and custom Perl scripts were used to calculate clonotype frequencies. TCRdb's own reprocessing of the public reads used fastp at Q25 and MiXCR and kept productive beta chains. Duplicate CDR3 protein sequences are folded into a single record with the most common DNA and genes. Here the V and J calls rest on TCRdb's processing, not on the authors' analysis. The sample yields some 7,200 distinct CDR3 sequences; 20% to 30% were counted once. 3.2% of the sample lies in the top ten.

Sequenced sample: naive CD8+ T cells grown in artificial thymic organoids from cord blood stem and progenitor cells. Reading the label with the study, this specimen's cell subset or site is: CD3+TCRalphabeta+CD8SP T cells; for blood, CD45RO-CCR7+ naive CD8+ T cells. Rearrangement joined TRBV4-3 to TRBJ2-2; matching of 5 bases hints at TRBD1 as the D gene. The receptor comes from a human donor who gave cord blood stem cells for thymic organoid culture, a cardiac surgery patient who gave postnatal thymus, or a blood donor (not recorded which). The CDR3 region: CASSLGPGLGGELFF. The DNA is as follows: TGCGCCAGCAGCCTCGGCCCAGGGCTGGGCGGGGAGCTGTTTTTT.